The clone carrying this TCR beta chain was recorded at least ten times. As yet, its antigen is unknown. This entry comes from a study of T-cell reconstitution after alpha-beta-depleted transplantation in children. Broader study findings: The high TCRbeta diversity at day 60 in some patients came from surviving recipient T cells and thymic progenitors. Several hundred rapidly expanded clones from non-depleted graft cells reportedly supplied alpha-beta T cells about two months post-transplant. After one year, T-cell counts and TCRbeta diversity mostly came from new T cells.

The CDR3 runs to 13 residues. CDR1 and CDR2 from the germline V gene are SEHNR and FQNEAQ (reference sequence). V lost 5 bases to trimming and J lost 3 bases, with 8 bases between them. The library targeted TCRbeta and was prepared with unique molecular identifiers. Each CDR3 protein is one row after TCRdb ran MiXCR on the PCR reads. The sample holds approximately 32,000 distinct CDR3 sequences; around 7% are singletons and the top ten take roughly 27%. The V call is TRBV7-9, the J call TRBJ2-4; D gene unclear. The sample in question was peripheral blood, obtained 60 days after TCRalphabeta/CD19-depleted stem cell transplant. The TCR originated in a child younger than two who had a stem cell transplant for acute myeloid leukemia, so the T cells may come from the graft donor. The CDR3 coding sequence is TGTGCCAGCAGCGACAAAGGCAAAAACATTCAGTACTTC. The encoded protein is CASSDKGKNIQYF.